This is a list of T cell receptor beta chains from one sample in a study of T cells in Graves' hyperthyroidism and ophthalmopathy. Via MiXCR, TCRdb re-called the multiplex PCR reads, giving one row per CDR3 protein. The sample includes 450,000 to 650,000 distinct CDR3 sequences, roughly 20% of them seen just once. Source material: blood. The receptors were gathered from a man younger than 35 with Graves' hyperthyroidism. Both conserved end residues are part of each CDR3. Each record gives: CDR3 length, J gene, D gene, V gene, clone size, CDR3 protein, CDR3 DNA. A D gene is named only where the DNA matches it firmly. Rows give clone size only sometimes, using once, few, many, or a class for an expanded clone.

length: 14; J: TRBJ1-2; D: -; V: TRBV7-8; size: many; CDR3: CASSFTGDKWGYTF; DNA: TGTGCCAGCAGCTTTACCGGGGACAAGTGGGGCTACACCTTC
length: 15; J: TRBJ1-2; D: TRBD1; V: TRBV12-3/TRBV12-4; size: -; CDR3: CASSPSGQGAGGYTF; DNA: TGTGCCAGCAGTCCGTCGGGACAGGGGGCAGGTGGCTACACCTTC
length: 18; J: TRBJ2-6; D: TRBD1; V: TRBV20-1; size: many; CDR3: CSARDARTGGSGANVLTF; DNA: TGCAGTGCTAGAGATGCAAGGACAGGGGGCTCTGGGGCCAACGTCCTGACTTTC
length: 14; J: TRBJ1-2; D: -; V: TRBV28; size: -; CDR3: CASSLAQIPYGYTF; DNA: TGTGCCAGCAGTTTAGCACAGATTCCCTATGGCTACACCTTC
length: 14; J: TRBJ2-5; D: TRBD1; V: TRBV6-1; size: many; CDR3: CASSEGQAQETQYF; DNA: TGTGCCAGCAGTGAGGGACAGGCCCAAGAGACCCAGTACTTC
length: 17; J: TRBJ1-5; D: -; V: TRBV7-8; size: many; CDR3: CASSSAGTPYSNQPQHF; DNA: TGTGCCAGCAGCTCCGCCGGGACACCATATAGCAATCAGCCCCAGCATTTT
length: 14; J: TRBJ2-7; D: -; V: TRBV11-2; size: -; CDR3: CAGSPNGQTYEQYF; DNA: TGTGCCGGCTCACCCAATGGACAGACATACGAGCAGTACTTC
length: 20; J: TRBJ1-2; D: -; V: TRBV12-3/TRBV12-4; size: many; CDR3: CASSLWPDSFDSWGNYGYTF; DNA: TGTGCCAGCAGTTTATGGCCCGACTCTTTCGACAGTTGGGGGAACTATGGCTACACCTTC
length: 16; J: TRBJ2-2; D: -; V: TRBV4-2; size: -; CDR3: CASSLPQGRLGGELFF; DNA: TGTGCCAGCAGCCTCCCCCAGGGGCGTTTGGGCGGGGAGCTGTTTTTT
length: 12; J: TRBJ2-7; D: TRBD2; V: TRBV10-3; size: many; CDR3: CATGTSLGEQYF; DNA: TGTGCCACCGGGACTAGCTTAGGCGAGCAGTACTTC
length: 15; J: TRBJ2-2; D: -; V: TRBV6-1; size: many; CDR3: CASGDSLSGIGELFF; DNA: TGTGCCAGCGGTGACAGTTTATCAGGGATCGGGGAGCTGTTTTTT
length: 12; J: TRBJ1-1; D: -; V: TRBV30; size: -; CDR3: CAWSVPDTEAFF; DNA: TGTGCCTGGAGTGTACCGGACACTGAAGCTTTCTTT
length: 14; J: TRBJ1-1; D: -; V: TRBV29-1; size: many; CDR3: CSVPLYAGDTEAFF; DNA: TGCAGCGTCCCCCTCTACGCGGGGGACACTGAAGCTTTCTTT
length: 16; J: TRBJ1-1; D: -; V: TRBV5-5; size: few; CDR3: CASSLVPGALNTEAFF; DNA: TGTGCCAGCAGCTTGGTTCCGGGAGCCCTGAACACTGAAGCTTTCTTT
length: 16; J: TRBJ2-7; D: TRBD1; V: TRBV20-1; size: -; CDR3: CSARPPRDRGSYDQYF; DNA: TGCAGTGCTAGGCCCCCCCGGGACAGGGGATCCTACGATCAGTACTTC
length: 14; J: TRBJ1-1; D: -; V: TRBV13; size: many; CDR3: CASPGRASRTEAFF; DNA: TGTGCCAGCCCAGGGAGGGCTAGTAGAACTGAAGCTTTCTTT
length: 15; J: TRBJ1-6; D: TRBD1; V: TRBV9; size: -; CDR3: CASSVFGTDNSPLHF; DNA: TGTGCCAGCAGCGTATTTGGGACAGATAATTCACCCCTCCACTTT
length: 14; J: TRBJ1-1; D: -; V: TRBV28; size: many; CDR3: CASSFVGMNTEAFF; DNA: TGTGCCAGCAGTTTTGTAGGGATGAACACTGAAGCTTTCTTT
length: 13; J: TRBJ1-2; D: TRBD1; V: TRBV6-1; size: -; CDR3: CASSRDRVNGYTF; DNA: TGTGCCAGCAGCCGGGACAGGGTAAACGGCTACACCTTC
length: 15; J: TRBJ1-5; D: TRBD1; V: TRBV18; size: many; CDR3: CASSPLGQGVAPQHF; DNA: TGTGCCAGCTCGCCCCTCGGACAGGGAGTGGCTCCCCAGCATTTT